This T cell receptor (beta chain) was recovered during a study of identical twins. This clonotype was recorded a few times. Its specificity is not known. With template switching, a universal primer site was added, and the cDNA carried unique molecular identifiers. TCRdb fed the 5' RACE reads into MiXCR, producing one record per CDR3 protein. Of about 530,000 distinct CDR3 sequences listed, 20% to 25% are singletons. Findings and caveats of the study: Because invariant MAIT and iNKT cells could be present, zero-insertion analyses could be partly confounded. Fewer insertions marked abundant cord blood beta clonotypes; young adult naive trended weakly, memory not at all.

This CDR3 comprises 14 residues. Germline CDR1 and CDR2: DFQATT and SNEGSKA (reference sequence). Trimming took 6 bases from V and 2 from J; bases not matched to a gene: 5. These data were also filed under a second study, of yellow fever vaccine responses in identical twins.

The gene calls are TRBV20-1 and TRBJ2-4; TRBD1 matches at 9 bases. Input material: CD4+ T cells sorted from blood. The sequence was obtained from a woman aged 18-29 years in good health. CDR3 bases: TGCAGTGCCACAGGGGGCCGCACCAAAAACATTCAGTACTTC. It specifies CSATGGRTKNIQYF.